The 2 T cell receptor beta chains below come from one sample, sequenced in a study of cytomegalovirus exposure and HLA in healthy donors. PCR employed 60 Vbeta and 13 Jbeta primers. Profiling relied on immunoSEQ multiplex PCR, and the TCRdb table lists in-frame clones only, not all of them. Among approximately 120,000 clones listed, around 80% were seen once. Sample: PBMCs. The origin of the receptors is a woman aged 60-75 years in good health and CMV-seropositive.

This clone was detected only a few times. This chain joins TRBV13 and TRBJ1-4, with TRBD1 matching over 10 bases. Losses at the gene ends were 3 bases for V and 7 bases for J; bases not matched to a gene: 5. CDR3 size: 15 residues. CDR1 is PRHDT and CDR2 is FYEKMQ in the germline V gene (reference sequence). The CDR3 region is CASSFGTGEGEKLFF. In DNA, the CDR3 is TGTGCCAGCAGCTTCGGGACAGGGGAGGGTGAAAAACTGTTTTTT.

The chain employs TRBV10-3 and TRBJ1-2; a weak D match, TRBD1 (6 bases). Looked up from germline, CDR1 is ENHRY and CDR2 is SYGVKD. The V end lost 9 bases, the J end lost 1 base, and 12 bases lay between the germline ends. This CDR3 region has 13 residues. CDR3 DNA sequence: TGTGCCATTCACAGGGATCTTAACTATGGCTACACCTTC. Translation gives CAIHRDLNYGYTF.